This TCR beta chain derives from a study of shared clonotypes between healthy human individuals. Whole-study context: Contributing individuals were a couple of females and a few males aged 18 to 49.

Study-wide results and caveats: In this cohort, only blood was sampled, and tissue repertoires likely differ.

This CDR3 is built from 16 residues. The ends lost 7 bases at V and 5 bases at J; junction bases unmatched: 15. Germline V lookup: CDR1 MNHEY, CDR2 SMNVEV (reference sequence). On this clone itself: Its antigen is as yet unknown.

Study donors comprised healthy, HIV-negative adults devoid of recent acute infection or vaccination. Source study methods: Junction-only immunoSEQ sequences carried no quality scores, so filtering differed. Repertoires were generated with immunoSEQ multiplex PCR, while TCRdb's copy carries only in-frame clones and drops some. Clone size and the V and J calls come from that table; the DNA yielded D and trimming. Of over a million clones listed, approximately 78% are singletons. The sequencing sample was made of memory CD4+ T cells from PBMCs. Described subset: CD45RA-negative fraction. The receptor's source is a man aged 18 to 29 in good health. Some clones in this sample may be carry-over from other donors' samples. The rearrangement uses TRBV27 and TRBJ2-7; 9 bases are a match to TRBD1. CDR3 residues: CASNAQGGTGIHEQYF. The CDR3 coding sequence is TGTGCCAGCAACGCACAGGGGGGGACAGGGATCCACGAGCAGTACTTC.